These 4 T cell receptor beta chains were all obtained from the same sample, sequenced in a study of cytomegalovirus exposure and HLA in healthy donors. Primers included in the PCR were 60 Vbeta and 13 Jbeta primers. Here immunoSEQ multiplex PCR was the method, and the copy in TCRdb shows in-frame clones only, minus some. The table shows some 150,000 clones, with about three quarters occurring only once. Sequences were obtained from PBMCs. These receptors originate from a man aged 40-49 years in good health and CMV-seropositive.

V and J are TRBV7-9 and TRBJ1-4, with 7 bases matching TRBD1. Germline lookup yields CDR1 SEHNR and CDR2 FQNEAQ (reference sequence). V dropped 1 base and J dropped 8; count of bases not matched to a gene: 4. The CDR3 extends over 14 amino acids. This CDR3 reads CASSLVGGNEKLFF. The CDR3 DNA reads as TGTGCCAGCAGCTTAGTAGGGGGCAACGAAAAACTGTTTTTT.

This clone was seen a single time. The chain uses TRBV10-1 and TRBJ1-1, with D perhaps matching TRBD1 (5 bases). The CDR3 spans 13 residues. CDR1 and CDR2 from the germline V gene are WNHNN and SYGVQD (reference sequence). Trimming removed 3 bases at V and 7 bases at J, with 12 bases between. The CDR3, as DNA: TGCGCCAGCAGTGATACAGGATTGGGTGAAGCTTTCTTT. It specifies CASSDTGLGEAFF.

CDR3 nucleotide sequence: TGTGCCAGCAGCCTAGACAGGGGGCGGACTGAAGCTTTCTTT. This gives the protein CASSLDRGRTEAFF. The rearrangement uses TRBV5-8 and TRBJ1-1, with 10 bases lining up with TRBD1. The CDR3 has 14 residues. Germline V CDR1 and CDR2: SGHTS, YDEGEE. Trimming cost V 4 bases and J 5 bases; bases outside gene matches: 5.

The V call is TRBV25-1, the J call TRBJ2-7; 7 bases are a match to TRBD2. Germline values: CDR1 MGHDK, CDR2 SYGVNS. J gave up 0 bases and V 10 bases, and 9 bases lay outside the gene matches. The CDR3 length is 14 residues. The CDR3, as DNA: TGTGCCACTCTAGCGGAGGAAGACTCCTACGAGCAGTACTTC. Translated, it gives CATLAEEDSYEQYF.